The 12 T cell receptor beta chains reported below all come from one sample, sequenced in a study of cytomegalovirus exposure and HLA in healthy donors. The PCR employed 60 Vbeta primers together with 13 Jbeta primers. Using immunoSEQ multiplex PCR, the repertoire was profiled, and TCRdb retains in-frame clones only, with some absent. This table lists about 200,000 clones. The sample consisted of PBMCs. The receptors originated from a man aged 30 to 45 in good health and CMV-seronegative.

The rearrangement links TRBV19 to TRBJ1-4; maybe TRBD1 (6 bases). Germline CDR1 reads LNHDA; CDR2 reads SQIVND (reference sequence). The CDR3 is 14 residues long. The V gene lost 4 bases and the J gene lost 7 bases, with 13 bases spanning the gap. The CDR3 nucleotides are TGTGCCAGTAGTACAAGGGAAGGGGGTGAAAAACTGTTTTTT. It codes for CASSTREGGEKLFF.

The genes are TRBV6-5 and TRBJ1-2; D is possibly TRBD1 (5 bases). V lost 2 bases and J lost 3, with 10 bases in between. This CDR3 spans 14 amino acids. The germline V gene has CDR1 MNHEY and CDR2 SVGAGI. For the CDR3, the DNA is TGTGCCAGCAGTTACACCGGGGGGGACTATGGCTACACCTTC. This translates into CASSYTGGDYGYTF.

V is TRBV27 and J is TRBJ1-1, with D possibly TRBD1 on 6 matching bases. This CDR3 region has 14 residues. Germline CDR1 MNHEY, CDR2 SMNVEV (reference sequence). V dropped 3 bases and J dropped 6 bases, with 14 bases sitting between them. DNA for the CDR3: TGTGCCAGCAGTTTTGGGCAGGGGTTGGCTGAAGCTTTCTTT. Translated, it gives CASSFGQGLAEAFF.

This sequence joins TRBV13 and TRBJ1-1, with TRBD1 as a possible D gene (5 bases). Germline V gene data show CDR1 as PRHDT and CDR2 as FYEKMQ (reference sequence). Trimming pared 2 bases from V and 1 base from J, leaving 11 bases between. The CDR3 is made up of 15 amino acids. This CDR3 is CASSLRGTGNTEAFF. The CDR3 coding sequence is TGTGCCAGCAGCTTAAGGGGAACCGGGAACACTGAAGCTTTCTTT.

The chain combines TRBV9 with TRBJ1-4; possible D gene TRBD1, 6 bases. Trimming took 0 bases from V and 6 from J, leaving 6 bases between them. This CDR3 is 13 amino acids long. Germline V gene sequence: CDR1 SGDLS, CDR2 YYNGEE. The CDR3 DNA is TGTGCCAGCAGCGTAGCAGGGGATGAAAAACTGTTTTTT. Translating gives CASSVAGDEKLFF. Variable domain in full (rest from reference TRBV9 and TRBJ1-4): DSGVTQTPKHLITATGQRVTLRCSPRSGDLSVYWYQQSLDQGLQFLIQYYNGEERAKGNILERFSAQQFPDLHSELNLSSLELGDSALYFCASSVAGDEKLFFGSGTQLSVL.

The chain joins TRBV6-5 to TRBJ1-5, with a possible D match to TRBD1 (5 bases). V was shortened by 2 bases and J by 9 bases, with 14 bases between the two germline ends. In germline, CDR1 is MNHEY, CDR2 SVGAGI. The CDR3 contains 14 residues. Written as DNA, the CDR3 is TGTGCCAGCAGTTACCGGGGGGGTCGGGCGCCCCAGCATTTT. Protein: CASSYRGGRAPQHF.

The J gene is TRBJ1-2, the V gene TRBV4-1, with a weak D call TRBD1 (6 bases). CDR1 and CDR2 (germline): MGHRA, YSYEKL. The ends were cut back, 3 bases at V and 4 bases at J, with 12 bases in the middle. The CDR3 has 14 residues. Here the CDR3 reads CASSHPTGSYGYTF. The CDR3, as DNA: TGCGCCAGCAGCCACCCGACAGGCTCCTATGGCTACACCTTC.

The V and J genes are TRBV19 and TRBJ2-5; no clear D. CDR3 length: 15 residues. Germline CDR1 and CDR2: LNHDA and SQIVND (reference sequence). V was cut by 4 bases and J by 5 bases, with 17 bases left in between. For the CDR3, the DNA is TGTGCCAGTAGTAAAATAAGTTGGCAGGCGGAGACCCAGTACTTC. Its translation is CASSKISWQAETQYF.

The chain is built from TRBV19 and TRBJ1-1, with 8 bases that match TRBD1. The CDR3 has 15 amino acids. The V segment lost 3 bases and the J segment 2 bases; nucleotides outside the gene matches: 5. Germline V gives CDR1 LNHDA, CDR2 SQIVND (reference sequence). The CDR3 loop is CASSILGQGNTEAFF. The CDR3 coding sequence is TGTGCCAGTAGTATCTTAGGACAGGGAAACACTGAAGCTTTCTTT.

As for this clone: One end of the junction varies from germline; a read error may be responsible. The V and J genes are TRBV4-2 and TRBJ2-7, with D perhaps matching TRBD2 (6 bases). Germline V gene lookup returns CDR1 LGHNA and CDR2 YNFKEQ. The CDR3 is 15 amino acids. CDR3 region: CTSSQAEGLSYEQYF. Here the CDR3 DNA reads TGTACCAGCAGCCAGGCGGAGGGACTCTCCTACGAGCAGTACTTC.

The V call is TRBV11-2, the J call TRBJ2-7; D is unresolved. Germline V CDR1 and CDR2: SGHAT, FQNNGV. V shed 5 bases and J shed 6 bases, with 17 bases lying between them. The CDR3 extends over 14 amino acids. The CDR3 DNA follows: TGTGCCAGCAGCCCCCGGTTGTTCATCCCCGAGCAGTACTTC. This sequence encodes CASSPRLFIPEQYF.

The chain carries TRBV7-9 and TRBJ1-1; possible D gene TRBD1, 5 bases. Trimming stripped 3 bases from V and 1 base from J, with 9 bases between. The CDR3 extends over 14 amino acids. Germline CDR1 reads SEHNR; CDR2 reads FQNEAQ (reference sequence). The CDR3 nucleotides read TGTGCCAGCAGCTTGCTCCAGGGGAACACTGAAGCTTTCTTT. Translating gives CASSLLQGNTEAFF.